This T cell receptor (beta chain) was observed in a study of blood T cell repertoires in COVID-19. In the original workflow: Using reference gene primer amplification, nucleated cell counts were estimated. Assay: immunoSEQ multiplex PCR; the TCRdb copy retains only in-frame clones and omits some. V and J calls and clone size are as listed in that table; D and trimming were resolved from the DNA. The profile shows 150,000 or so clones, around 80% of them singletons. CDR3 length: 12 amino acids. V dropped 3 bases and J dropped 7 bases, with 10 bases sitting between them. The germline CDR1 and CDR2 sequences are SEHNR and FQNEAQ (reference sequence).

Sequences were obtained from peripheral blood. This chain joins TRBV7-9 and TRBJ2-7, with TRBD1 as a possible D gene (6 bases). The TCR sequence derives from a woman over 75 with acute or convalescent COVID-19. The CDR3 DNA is TGTGCCAGCAGCTTGGGGGCGCAGGAGCAGTACTTC. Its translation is CASSLGAQEQYF.